This is a list of T cell receptor beta chains from one sample in a study of blood T cell repertoires in COVID-19. The table came from immunoSEQ multiplex PCR; TCRdb's copy has only in-frame clones and leaves some out. The sample holds around 300,000 clones; 65% to 90% are singletons and the top ten take roughly 14%. Sequenced sample: peripheral blood. These receptors originate from a human donor in a cohort sampled during active COVID-19. The CDR3 runs from the conserved cysteine through the conserved F or W. A D gene is named only where the DNA matches it firmly. Clone size is given for some rows only: seen once, a few or many times, or a class if the clone is expanded.

TRBD2,TRBJ2-1,TRBV5-1,NA,CASSRQPGTSGRVGQFF,TGCGCCAGCAGCCGCCAACCTGGGACTAGCGGGAGGGTTGGGCAGTTCTTC
NA,TRBJ2-1,TRBV21-1,NA,CASSKTPPSPRGAGYEQFF,TGTGCCAGCAGCAAAACCCCGCCGAGTCCCCGTGGGGCTGGCTATGAGCAGTTCTTC
NA,TRBJ2-7,TRBV27,NA,CASSLATSSYEQYF,TGTGCCAGCAGTTTAGCCACTAGCTCCTACGAGCAGTACTTC
NA,TRBJ2-5,TRBV7-2,NA,CASSLAGGGETQYF,TGTGCCAGCAGCTTAGCGGGAGGAGGAGAGACCCAGTACTTC
NA,TRBJ2-1,TRBV7-2,NA,CASSPGGARFYEQFF,TGTGCCAGCAGCCCTGGGGGGGCGAGGTTCTATGAGCAGTTCTTC
TRBD2,TRBJ2-5,TRBV5-1,few,CASSRLGGSGVETQYF,TGCGCCAGCAGCCGACTGGGCGGGAGCGGGGTGGAGACCCAGTACTTC
TRBD1,TRBJ2-7,TRBV11-2,once,CASSFGTGVYEQYF,TGTGCCAGCAGCTTTGGGACAGGGGTCTACGAGCAGTACTTC
NA,TRBJ2-1,TRBV11-3,NA,CASSSERDEQFF,TGTGCCAGCAGCTCCGAGCGCGATGAGCAGTTCTTC
NA,TRBJ2-7,TRBV7-2,few,CASSDPKGAYEQYF,TGTGCCAGCAGCGACCCGAAGGGGGCCTACGAGCAGTACTTC
TRBD1,TRBJ1-2,TRBV4-2,NA,CASSQDEQGARGYTF,TGTGCCAGCAGCCAAGATGAACAGGGGGCGCGAGGCTACACCTTC
NA,TRBJ1-1,TRBV9,NA,CASSGRTRRAFF,TGTGCCAGCAGCGGACGGACAAGACGAGCTTTCTTT
TRBD2,TRBJ2-7,TRBV7-2,NA,CASSGTSGYEQYF,TGTGCCAGCAGCGGGACTAGCGGGTACGAGCAGTACTTC
TRBD2,TRBJ2-5,TRBV5-1,NA,CASSLSTSGTETQYF,TGCGCCAGCAGCCTCTCGACTAGCGGGACTGAGACCCAGTACTTC
NA,TRBJ2-5,TRBV5-4,few,CASSLRGETQYF,TGTGCCAGCAGCTTGCGCGGGGAGACCCAGTACTTC
TRBD2,TRBJ2-1,TRBV27,NA,CASSSPLSGSRLNEQFF,TGTGCCAGCAGTTCTCCACTTAGCGGGAGTAGATTGAATGAGCAGTTCTTC
NA,TRBJ1-5,TRBV28,NA,CASSSTGRKNSNQPQHF,TGTGCCAGCAGTTCCACAGGGCGGAAAAATAGCAATCAGCCCCAGCATTTT
TRBD2,TRBJ2-7,TRBV2,NA,CASEGRDEQYF,TGTGCCAGCGAGGGGAGGGACGAGCAGTACTTC
NA,TRBJ1-6,TRBV6-5,NA,CASSSRGHSPLHF,TGTGCCAGCAGTAGTAGAGGGCATTCACCCCTCCACTTT
NA,TRBJ2-7,TRBV6-2/TRBV6-3,NA,CASSSRLAQRYF,TGTGCCAGCAGTTCCCGGCTTGCCCAGCGGTACTTC
TRBD2,TRBJ2-3,TRBV6-1,once,CASSKAGGPVNTQYF,TGTGCCAGCAGTAAAGCGGGAGGTCCTGTAAATACGCAGTATTTT
NA,TRBJ1-1,TRBV25-1,NA,CASRGPRTEAFF,TGTGCCAGCAGGGGGCCGAGGACTGAAGCTTTCTTT
TRBD1,TRBJ1-1,TRBV9,NA,CASSLGGARGEAFF,TGTGCCAGCTCCCTCGGGGGGGCCAGGGGGGAAGCTTTCTTT
NA,TRBJ2-5,TRBV28,NA,CASSYSRVQETQYF,TGTGCCAGCAGCTACTCGCGGGTTCAAGAGACCCAGTACTTC
TRBD2,TRBJ2-3,TRBV10-1,NA,CASSPGASGRLDTQYF,TGCGCCAGCAGCCCCGGGGCTAGCGGGAGGTTAGATACGCAGTATTTT
TRBD1,TRBJ2-1,TRBV2,NA,CASSPPPWDSLSYNEQFF,TGTGCCAGCAGTCCTCCGCCCTGGGACAGCCTTTCCTACAATGAGCAGTTCTTC
TRBD1,TRBJ1-2,TRBV20-1,NA,CSASVPGQGNGYTF,TGCAGTGCTAGTGTTCCGGGACAGGGTAACGGCTACACCTTC
TRBD2,TRBJ2-7,TRBV6-5,many,CASRVAGGYEQYF,TGTGCCAGCAGGGTAGCGGGAGGTTACGAGCAGTACTTC
NA,TRBJ1-2,TRBV28,NA,CASSGSQSSYGYTF,TGTGCCAGCAGTGGTAGCCAGTCCAGCTATGGCTACACCTTC
NA,TRBJ2-3,TRBV11-2,NA,CASTPIRGIHTQYF,TGTGCCAGCACCCCCATCAGGGGCATCCATACGCAGTATTTT
TRBD2,TRBJ2-7,TRBV5-6,NA,CASSLNRREGHLYEQYF,TGTGCCAGCAGCTTGAACCGGCGGGAGGGCCACCTCTACGAGCAGTACTTC
NA,TRBJ2-2,TRBV15,NA,CATSRDRAGELFF,TGTGCCACCAGCAGAGATCGAGCCGGGGAGCTGTTTTTT
TRBD2,TRBJ2-2,TRBV4-2,NA,CASSFRTSGNTGELFF,TGTGCCAGCAGCTTCAGGACTAGCGGGAACACCGGGGAGCTGTTTTTT
TRBD2,TRBJ2-3,TRBV7-9,NA,CASSLSSGTDTQYF,TGTGCCAGCAGCTTGAGTAGCGGGACAGATACGCAGTATTTT
TRBD2,TRBJ2-3,TRBV5-1,NA,CASSPDGGSGSDTQYF,TGCGCCAGCAGCCCGGATGGGGGTAGCGGGAGTGATACGCAGTATTTT
NA,TRBJ2-1,TRBV7-2,NA,CASSSLDYYNEQFF,TGTGCCAGCAGCTCTTTGGACTACTACAATGAGCAGTTCTTC
TRBD1,TRBJ1-4,TRBV5-1,once,CASSVGTGDQKLFF,TGCGCCAGCAGCGTCGGGACAGGGGATCAAAAACTGTTTTTT
NA,TRBJ2-3,TRBV4-1,NA,CASRSLATITDTQYF,TGCGCCAGCCGTTCCCTAGCGACGATCACAGATACGCAGTATTTT
TRBD1,TRBJ2-7,TRBV6-6,few,CASSARQGLPSYEQYF,TGTGCCAGCAGTGCCCGACAGGGCTTACCCTCCTACGAGCAGTACTTC
NA,TRBJ2-1,TRBV10-1,NA,CASRRPVSSYNEQFF,TGCGCCAGCAGGAGGCCCGTCAGCTCCTACAATGAGCAGTTCTTC
TRBD2,TRBJ2-3,TRBV9,NA,CASSVGGGRGSDTQYF,TGTGCCAGCAGCGTAGGGGGCGGGAGGGGTTCCGATACGCAGTATTTT
NA,TRBJ2-1,TRBV7-2,NA,CASSSSGNNEQFF,TGTGCCAGCAGCTCGTCAGGGAACAATGAGCAGTTCTTC
TRBD2,TRBJ2-1,TRBV3-1/TRBV3-2,NA,CASSQELGLADFYNEQFF,TGTGCCAGCAGCCAAGAGTTAGGGCTAGCGGATTTCTACAATGAGCAGTTCTTC
TRBD2,TRBJ2-3,TRBV6-2/TRBV6-3,NA,CASSYSEGLAVPDTQYF,TGTGCCAGCAGTTACTCTGAAGGACTAGCGGTCCCAGATACGCAGTATTTT
TRBD1,TRBJ2-7,TRBV19,NA,CASSGPGQGSSYEQYF,TGTGCCAGTAGTGGGCCGGGACAGGGAAGCTCCTACGAGCAGTACTTC
TRBD1,TRBJ2-1,TRBV4-3,NA,CASSQDGTGGYEQFF,TGCGCCAGCAGCCAAGATGGGACAGGGGGCTATGAGCAGTTCTTC
NA,TRBJ2-1,TRBV5-6,NA,CASSLPQAHNEQFF,TGTGCCAGCAGCTTGCCCCAGGCCCACAATGAGCAGTTCTTC